What follows are 32 T cell receptor beta chains derived from one specimen sequenced in a study of blood T cells in healthy people across ages. Sample-barcoded 5' priming and a J-beta primer mix drove a second PCR of roughly 7 to 11 cycles. TCRdb redid the calling of the 5' RACE reads with MiXCR, one entry per CDR3 protein. The data show just over 800,000 distinct CDR3 sequences, 62% seen once. The sequencing input was blood. The receptors originated from a man aged 25-40 years in good health.

This clonotype has only one observation. This chain links TRBV2 with TRBJ2-1; 7 bases are a match to TRBD2. CDR1 and CDR2 (germline): SNHLY, FYNNEI. V was clipped by 5 bases and J by 1 base; unmatched bases: 5. This CDR3 spans 15 amino acids. The CDR3 sequence is CASSTGLDSYNEQFF. CDR3 in DNA: TGTGCCAGCAGTACCGGACTAGATTCCTACAATGAGCAGTTCTTC.

The rearrangement links TRBV15 to TRBJ1-2; no reliable D call. The CDR3 is made up of 12 amino acids. The germline V gene encodes CDR1 LNHNV and CDR2 YYDKDF (reference sequence). The V and J ends lost 2 bases and 5 bases respectively, with 6 bases between them. CDR3 sequence: CATSRHDYGYTF. The CDR3 DNA reads TGTGCCACCAGCAGACACGATTATGGCTACACCTTC. Complete variable domain (other parts from reference TRBV15 and TRBJ1-2): DAMVIQNPRYQVTQFGKPVTLSCSQTLNHNVMYWYQQKSSQAPKLLFHYYDKDFNNEADTPDNFQSRRPNTSFCFLDIRSPGLGDTAMYLCATSRHDYGYTFGSGTRLTVV.

The chain joins TRBV5-1 to TRBJ1-5; maybe TRBD1 (5 bases). Trimming left V 0 bases short and J 13 bases short, with 11 bases between. Germline CDR1 and CDR2: SGHRS and YFSETQ. This CDR3 comprises 12 residues. The CDR3: CASSLVRVGQHF. DNA for the CDR3: TGCGCCAGCAGCTTGGTCAGGGTCGGGCAGCATTTT.

The chain combines TRBV29-1 with TRBJ2-5; the match to TRBD2 covers 7 bases. Germline V gene lookup returns CDR1 SQVTM and CDR2 ANQGSEA. V shed 7 bases, J shed 5 bases, and the junction held 7 bases outside the gene matches. This CDR3 has 12 residues. The CDR3 here is CSAGGDLETQYF. The CDR3 coding sequence is TGCAGCGCTGGGGGGGACTTGGAGACCCAGTACTTC.

The gene calls are TRBV20-1 and TRBJ1-5; D possibly corresponds to TRBD1 (6 bases). CDR1 is DFQATT and CDR2 is SNEGSKA in the germline V gene (reference sequence). The V gene lost 5 bases and the J gene lost 0 bases, with 14 bases spanning the gap. This CDR3 has 15 amino acids. The CDR3 region has the DNA TGCAGTGCTTTAGTACAGGGTTATAGCAATCAGCCCCAGCATTTT. This sequence encodes CSALVQGYSNQPQHF.

The chain combines TRBV12-3 or TRBV12-4 with TRBJ2-1; 9 bases align to TRBD1. The CDR3 consists of 14 residues. The ends lost 5 bases at V and 8 bases at J; junction bases unmatched: 7. CDR3 nucleotide sequence: TGTGCCAGCAGTGGGGACAGGGCGAGCGATGAGCAGTTCTTC. Protein product: CASSGDRASDEQFF.

This clonotype was detected only a few times. The chain combines TRBV20-1 with TRBJ2-7, with D perhaps TRBD1 (5 bases). This CDR3 has 13 amino acids. The ends were cut back, 1 base at V and 6 bases at J, with 13 bases in the middle. CDR1 and CDR2 from the germline V gene are DFQATT and SNEGSKA (reference sequence). The CDR3 is CSARAAGRAEQYF. In DNA form, the CDR3 reads TGCAGTGCTAGAGCCGCCGGCAGGGCCGAGCAGTACTTC.

A few counts support this clonotype. The V gene is TRBV7-2, the J gene TRBJ2-1; TRBD1 matches at 7 bases. V shed 5 bases and J 11 bases; nucleotides not matched to a gene: 9. Germline lookup yields CDR1 SGHTA and CDR2 FQGNSA. The CDR3 length is 13 residues. The CDR3 sequence is CASSPSRDSQQFF. DNA for the CDR3: TGTGCCAGCAGCCCCTCCCGGGACAGCCAGCAGTTCTTC.

Here the CDR3 DNA reads TGTGCCAGCAGTTCCCTGACTAGTCGAAACATTCAGTACTTC. It is translated as CASSSLTSRNIQYF. The V and J genes are TRBV2 and TRBJ2-4, with TRBD2 as a possible D gene (6 bases). Germline V CDR1 and CDR2: SNHLY, FYNNEI. V gave up 5 bases and J gave up 6 bases, with 14 bases separating them. The CDR3 is made up of 14 amino acids.

The J gene is TRBJ2-3, the V gene TRBV4-3; maybe TRBD1 (6 bases). The V end lost 4 bases, the J end lost 4 bases, and 12 bases lay between the germline ends. Germline values: CDR1 LGHNA, CDR2 YSLEER. This CDR3 region has 14 residues. The CDR3 sequence is CASSPLRGADTQYF. CDR3 DNA: TGCGCCAGCAGCCCCCTCAGGGGAGCAGATACGCAGTATTTT.

Remarks on this clonotype: Possible read error: a much larger clone is one base away. This chain uses TRBV4-3 with TRBJ2-1; D is perhaps TRBD2 (5 bases). In germline, CDR1 is LGHNA, CDR2 YSLEER. The CDR3 loop spans 14 amino acids. In nucleotides, the CDR3 is TGCGCCGGCAGCCAAGGACTGATTTACAATGAGCAGTTCTTC. Amino acid sequence: CAGSQGLIYNEQFF.

This rearrangement joins TRBV7-3 to TRBJ2-5; 7 nucleotides match TRBD1. The CDR3 sequence is 15 residues long. Germline V gene data show CDR1 as SGHTA and CDR2 as FQGTGA. The trim removed 2 bases at V and 4 bases at J, leaving 7 bases unmatched. Here the CDR3 DNA reads TGTGCCAGCAGCTTAGTTACAGGGGTCGGAGAGACCCAGTACTTC. It specifies CASSLVTGVGETQYF. Complete variable domain (other parts from reference TRBV7-3 and TRBJ2-5): GAGVSQTPSNKVTEKGKYVELRCDPISGHTALYWYRQSLGQGPEFLIYFQGTGAADDSGLPNDRFFAVRPEGSVSTLKIQRTERGDSAVYLCASSLVTGVGETQYFGPGTRLLVL.

The V and J genes are TRBV4-1 and TRBJ2-3; no clear D gene. CDR3 length equals 15 residues. The V gene's germline CDR1 is MGHRA and CDR2 YSYEKL. With 2 bases removed from V and 4 bases from J, the gap between germline ends came to 13 bases. The CDR3 loop is CASSQPSAIPDTQYF. CDR3 in DNA: TGCGCCAGCAGCCAACCGTCCGCGATTCCAGATACGCAGTATTTT.

This clonotype appeared a few times. The chain uses TRBV15 and TRBJ2-1, with 8 bases that match TRBD2. Germline CDR1 is LNHNV and CDR2 is YYDKDF (reference sequence). Trimming took 2 bases from V and 6 from J; bases not matched to a gene: 9. The CDR3 covers 16 residues. The CDR3 here is CATSRTRAGGGNEQFF. DNA for the CDR3: TGTGCCACCAGCAGAACTAGGGCGGGGGGAGGCAATGAGCAGTTCTTC. The whole variable domain, remainder taken from reference TRBV15 and TRBJ2-1, is DAMVIQNPRYQVTQFGKPVTLSCSQTLNHNVMYWYQQKSSQAPKLLFHYYDKDFNNEADTPDNFQSRRPNTSFCFLDIRSPGLGDTAMYLCATSRTRAGGGNEQFFGPGTRLTVL.

J is TRBJ2-5 and V is TRBV20-1; the match to TRBD2 covers 14 bases. Germline values: CDR1 DFQATT, CDR2 SNEGSKA (reference sequence). The junction had 3 bases not matched to a gene; V was cut back by 0 bases and J by 0 bases. CDR3 length: 17 residues. Written as DNA, the CDR3 is TGCAGTGCTAGAGATTGGACTAGCGGGGGGTACCAAGAGACCCAGTACTTC. The encoded protein is CSARDWTSGGYQETQYF.

With regard to this clonotype: Possible read error: a much larger clone is one base away. The CDR3 DNA reads TGCAGTGCTAGAAGGCAGGGTGGTGAGCAGTACTTC. Protein product: CSARRQGGEQYF. This chain joins TRBV20-1 and TRBJ2-5; possibly TRBD1 for D (5 bases). V lost 2 bases to trimming and J lost 11 bases, with 15 bases between them. The V gene's germline CDR1 is DFQATT and CDR2 SNEGSKA (reference sequence). This CDR3 comprises 12 residues.

As to this clonotype: Germline and junction disagree at one end, which may indicate a read error. The gene calls are TRBV10-2 and TRBJ2-7, with 9 bases matching TRBD1. TRBJ2-5 explains the end of the DNA better; the J call may be wrong. CDR3 length: 14 amino acids. Germline lookup yields CDR1 WSHSY and CDR2 SAAADI. The CDR3 DNA is TGCGCCGGCAGCCGGGACAGGGCCCAGGAGACCCAGTACTTC. It specifies CAGSRDRAQETQYF.

J is TRBJ2-1 and V is TRBV28; no reliable D call. V was cut by 1 base and J by 8 bases, with 3 bases left in between. This CDR3 region has 11 residues. Germline CDR1 reads MDHEN; CDR2 reads SYDVKM. CDR3 DNA sequence: TGTGCCAGCAGTTTATCCGATGAGCAGTTCTTC. Amino acid sequence: CASSLSDEQFF. The full variable domain, completed using reference TRBV28 and TRBJ2-1, is DVKVTQSSRYLVKRTGEKVFLECVQDMDHENMFWYRQDPGLGLRLIYFSYDVKMKEKGDIPEGYSVSREKKERFSLILESASTNQTSMYLCASSLSDEQFFGPGTRLTVL.

The chain uses TRBV20-1 and TRBJ2-7, with 7 bases lining up with TRBD1. Losses at the gene ends were 6 bases for V and 2 bases for J; bases not matched to a gene: 7. The CDR3 runs to 13 residues. CDR1 is DFQATT, CDR2 SNEGSKA, per germline (reference sequence). CDR3 residues: CSALDRAPYEQYF. In nucleotides, the CDR3 is TGCAGTGCCCTCGACAGGGCCCCCTACGAGCAGTACTTC.

This clonotype was detected only once. One end of the junction does not line up with germline, which may come from a read error. This rearrangement joins TRBV20-1 to TRBJ1-6; D call uncertain. This CDR3 has 12 amino acids. Looked up from germline, CDR1 is DFQATT and CDR2 is SNEGSKA (reference sequence). The CDR3 loop is CSARGGNSPLHF. The CDR3 nucleotides read TGCAGTGCGAGAGGTGGGAATTCACCCCTCCACTTT.

For the CDR3, the DNA is TGTGCCAGCAGAAAAGATACAGGGGAGTCTGAAGCTTTCTTT. Amino acids: CASRKDTGESEAFF. The chain employs TRBV7-2 and TRBJ1-1; 7 bases align to TRBD1. Trimming removed 6 bases from V and 6 bases from J; junction bases left unmatched: 10. This CDR3 is 14 amino acids long. The germline gives CDR1 SGHTA, CDR2 FQGNSA.

V and J are TRBV29-1 and TRBJ2-6, with TRBD1 matching over 11 bases. V shed 8 bases, J shed 1 base, and the junction held 7 bases outside the gene matches. The CDR3 spans 16 residues. CDR1 is SQVTM and CDR2 is ANQGSEA in the germline V gene. The CDR3 reads CSLGGQGGSGANVLTF. DNA for the CDR3: TGCAGCTTAGGGGGACAGGGGGGTTCTGGGGCCAACGTCCTGACTTTC.

A few counts support this clonotype. V is TRBV20-1 and J is TRBJ2-5; 8 nucleotides line up with TRBD2. The J segment lost 1 base and the V segment lost 3 bases, leaving 7 bases of the junction unmatched. There are 15 residues in the CDR3. From germline, CDR1 is DFQATT and CDR2 SNEGSKA (reference sequence). The CDR3 sequence: CSASSPGGGQETQYF. CDR3 sequence (DNA): TGCAGTGCTAGCTCCCCGGGGGGGGGCCAAGAGACCCAGTACTTC.

This clonotype was seen only a few times. The chain uses TRBV6-6 and TRBJ2-3; possibly TRBD2 for D (7 bases). The V end lost 6 bases, the J end lost 0 bases, and 13 bases lay between the germline ends. This CDR3 contains 15 residues. From germline, CDR1 is MNHNY and CDR2 SVGAGI (reference sequence). The CDR3, as DNA: TGTGCCAGCAGCGTAGGGGGGGCCAGCACAGATACGCAGTATTTT. This codes for CASSVGGASTDTQYF.

This clonotype was counted only a few times. The V and J genes are TRBV6-2 or TRBV6-3 and TRBJ2-3; D not resolved. Germline lookup yields CDR1 MNHEY and CDR2 SVGEGT. CDR3 length: 13 amino acids. V lost 5 bases to trimming and J lost 5 bases, with 11 bases between them. The CDR3 reads CASSKPFGDTQYF. CDR3 coding DNA: TGTGCCAGCAGTAAACCGTTCGGAGATACGCAGTATTTT.

The chain combines TRBV4-2 with TRBJ2-3; TRBD2 might be the D (6 bases). The CDR3 has 14 amino acids. Germline V gene data show CDR1 as LGHNA and CDR2 as YNFKEQ. Trimming shortened V by 8 bases and J by 4 bases, and 16 bases separated the two germline ends. The CDR3 is CASGDSPGADTQYF. For the CDR3, the DNA is TGTGCCAGCGGGGATAGCCCGGGGGCAGATACGCAGTATTTT.

This clonotype occurred a few times. This rearrangement joins TRBV7-2 to TRBJ2-5; the D is unclear. The CDR3 has 13 amino acids. Germline CDR1 SGHTA, CDR2 FQGNSA. V was clipped by 1 base and J by 2 bases, with 5 bases between them. This chain's CDR3 is CASSLVKQETQYF. The CDR3 nucleotides are TGTGCCAGCAGCTTAGTTAAACAAGAGACCCAGTACTTC.

The chain joins TRBV5-1 to TRBJ1-2; TRBD1 might be the D (6 bases). This CDR3 comprises 15 residues. Germline lookup yields CDR1 SGHRS and CDR2 YFSETQ. Between the trimmed V and J ends, which lost 0 bases and 7 bases, there was a span of 16 bases. The CDR3 coding sequence is TGCGCCAGCAGCTTGGAGGTCTTACAGGGTGGTGGCTACACCTTC. Protein: CASSLEVLQGGGYTF.

The chain joins TRBV9 to TRBJ2-2; D perhaps matches TRBD2 (5 bases). The germline CDR1 and CDR2 sequences are SGDLS and YYNGEE. The CDR3 consists of 15 residues. V was clipped by 0 bases and J by 4 bases, with 10 bases between them. CDR3 nucleotides: TGTGCCAGCAGCGTAGAGCCGGGGTCCACCGGGGAGCTGTTTTTT. This encodes CASSVEPGSTGELFF. The full variable domain, completed using reference TRBV9 and TRBJ2-2, is DSGVTQTPKHLITATGQRVTLRCSPRSGDLSVYWYQQSLDQGLQFLIQYYNGEERAKGNILERFSAQQFPDLHSELNLSSLELGDSALYFCASSVEPGSTGELFFGEGSRLTVL.

The genes are TRBV20-1 and TRBJ2-2, with D maybe TRBD2 (5 bases). The length of the CDR3 is 13 residues. Trimming removed 6 bases from V and 1 base from J, with 9 bases in between. The germline V gene encodes CDR1 DFQATT and CDR2 SNEGSKA (reference sequence). In nucleotides, the CDR3 is TGCAGTGCCGGACTGGGGAACACCGGGGAGCTGTTTTTT. Its protein is CSAGLGNTGELFF.

V is TRBV7-2 and J is TRBJ1-2; maybe TRBD1 (5 bases). Germline CDR1 and CDR2: SGHTA and FQGNSA. The CDR3 covers 14 residues. V shed 6 bases and J shed 6 bases, with 17 bases lying between them. The CDR3 bases are TGTGCCAGCAGTCCCCTGGTCGCAGGGAATGGCTACACCTTC. It codes for CASSPLVAGNGYTF.

The gene calls are TRBV12-3 or TRBV12-4 and TRBJ2-1; 10 bases align to TRBD2. V was clipped by 7 bases and J by 10 bases; unmatched bases: 13. The CDR3 runs to 15 residues. CDR3 sequence (DNA): TGTGCCAGCACCCACAGCGGGGGGGCTCCCCGGGAGCAGTTCTTC. The encoded protein is CASTHSGGAPREQFF.